A single sample gave rise to the 10 T cell receptor beta chains below, sequenced in a study of CD8 T cells in Susac syndrome. Random hexamers were used to reverse transcribe 0.5 to 1 ug of RNA. TCRdb recomputed calls from the immunoSEQ multiplex PCR reads with MiXCR, one row per CDR3 protein. Counted here are under 200,000 distinct CDR3 sequences, around 96% occurring once; the ten biggest clones make up approximately 0.12%. The sample consisted of CD4+ T cells from PBMCs. The source of these receptors is a human donor with Susac syndrome.

V is TRBV5-5 and J is TRBJ2-6; D remains unclear. There are 17 residues in the CDR3. The V gene lost 0 bases and the J gene lost 0 bases, with 10 bases spanning the gap. Looked up from germline, CDR1 is SGHKS and CDR2 is YYEKEE (reference sequence). The CDR3 here is CASSLDPQVSGANVLTF. The CDR3 DNA sequence: TGTGCCAGCAGCTTGGACCCCCAGGTCTCTGGGGCCAACGTCCTGACTTTC.

The chain couples TRBV28 to TRBJ2-7; D gene ambiguous. Germline CDR1 MDHEN, CDR2 SYDVKM. The CDR3 covers 14 residues. Trimming pared 6 bases from V and 6 bases from J, leaving 18 bases between. As DNA, the CDR3 is TGTGCCAGCAGCGACTTGCTGAGCCTGGCCGAGCAGTACTTC. Translating it yields CASSDLLSLAEQYF. Full variable domain (missing parts from reference TRBV28 and TRBJ2-7): DVKVTQSSRYLVKRTGEKVFLECVQDMDHENMFWYRQDPGLGLRLIYFSYDVKMKEKGDIPEGYSVSREKKERFSLILESASTNQTSMYLCASSDLLSLAEQYFGPGTRLTVT.

This chain joins TRBV13 and TRBJ1-2, with a weak D call TRBD1 (5 bases). The CDR3 covers 13 residues. CDR1 is PRHDT and CDR2 is FYEKMQ in the germline V gene (reference sequence). The V end was cut by 4 bases, the J end by 8 bases, with 14 bases between. The CDR3 spells CASSSRRGWGYTF. CDR3 bases: TGTGCCAGCAGCTCTCGGAGGGGTTGGGGCTACACCTTC.

CDR3 loop: CASSPGLDRQFF. In DNA form, the CDR3 reads TGTGCCAGCAGCCCAGGACTAGATCGGCAGTTCTTC. The chain employs TRBV12-3 or TRBV12-4 and TRBJ2-1; 7 nucleotides align to TRBD2. V dropped 6 bases and J dropped 12; count of bases not matched to a gene: 8. The CDR3 has 12 amino acids.

The chain combines TRBV12-3 or TRBV12-4 with TRBJ1-2; possibly TRBD1 for D (5 bases). The CDR3 runs 13 residues. V lost 6 bases and J 8 bases, leaving 16 bases between the germline ends. CDR3 residues: CASSDRGPRGYTF. In DNA form, the CDR3 reads TGTGCCAGCAGCGACCGGGGACCCAGGGGCTACACCTTC.

This rearrangement joins TRBV4-2 to TRBJ2-5; D is possibly TRBD1 (5 bases). Trimming left V 4 bases short and J 4 bases short, with 7 bases between. Per germline, CDR1 LGHNA and CDR2 YNFKEQ. The CDR3 covers 12 residues. CDR3 sequence reads: CASSRDRETQYF. DNA for the CDR3: TGTGCCAGCAGCCGCGACAGAGAGACCCAGTACTTC.

The chain uses TRBV6-6 and TRBJ2-6, with TRBD1 identical over 8 bases. Germline values: CDR1 MNHNY, CDR2 SVGAGI (reference sequence). This CDR3 has 16 residues. The junction had 7 bases not matched to a gene; V was cut back by 7 bases and J by 2 bases. The CDR3 DNA follows: TGTGCCAGCATCCCAAGGGACAGGCCTGGGGCCAACGTCCTGACTTTC. Translating gives CASIPRDRPGANVLTF.

This chain connects TRBV2 to TRBJ2-1; 8 nucleotides align to TRBD2. Germline CDR1 is SNHLY and CDR2 is FYNNEI. The CDR3 has 15 amino acids. Trimming took 4 bases from V and 4 from J; bases not matched to a gene: 6. CDR3 coding DNA: TGTGCCAGCAGTGTGGCGGGGGGATCTTACAATGAGCAGTTCTTC. This gives the protein CASSVAGGSYNEQFF.

The chain is built from TRBV5-6 and TRBJ2-2; D possibly corresponds to TRBD1 (5 bases). Germline V gene lookup returns CDR1 SGHDT and CDR2 YYEEEE. The V end lost 3 bases, the J end lost 2 bases, and 11 bases lay between the germline ends. There are 15 residues in the CDR3. The CDR3 region is CASSYTGVNTGELFF. CDR3 coding DNA: TGTGCCAGCAGCTATACAGGAGTCAACACCGGGGAGCTGTTTTTT.

The chain carries TRBV4-3 and TRBJ2-3, with 9 bases aligning to TRBD1. V lost 0 bases and J lost 5; bases outside the gene matches: 6. Germline loops: CDR1 LGHNA, CDR2 YSLEER. The length of the CDR3 is 16 residues. CDR3 coding DNA: TGCGCCAGCAGCCAAGAGAGCGGGACAGGGAGAGATACGCAGTATTTT. Protein sequence: CASSQESGTGRDTQYF.